The following is a T cell receptor beta chain sequence with its context. The antigen is unknown. PCR primers comprised 60 Vbeta and 13 Jbeta primers. Clones were sequenced by immunoSEQ multiplex PCR, and TCRdb holds only the in-frame ones, with some missing. There are about 130,000 clones in the sample; less than 10% occur only once, and less than 2% lies in the top ten. This CDR3 spans 14 amino acids. Trimming shortened V by 1 base and J by 7 bases, and 13 bases separated the two germline ends. Germline V gene lookup returns CDR1 MNHNS and CDR2 SASEGT. The data are from a study of cytomegalovirus exposure and HLA in healthy donors. Study-level background: About 85 million unique TCRs from HLA-typed donors were held in an early release of data.

Findings of the study overall: Rare sequences made up most TCRs, while some public TCRs were found in many donors.

The sample was PBMCs. The rearrangement uses TRBV6-1 and TRBJ2-5; TRBD2 is a possible D gene (5 bases). The TCR sequence derives from a man aged 50-59 years in good health and CMV-seronegative. In DNA form, the CDR3 reads TGTGCCAGCAGTGAAGGTCGGGGAGTCGGGACCCAGTACTTC. Its protein product is CASSEGRGVGTQYF.